The rows below give T cell receptor beta chains drawn from one sample of a study of blood T cell repertoires in COVID-19. This table comes from immunoSEQ multiplex PCR, and its TCRdb copy is limited to in-frame clones, with some not included. The sample has roughly 460,000 clones; about 90% are singletons. The specimen was peripheral blood. The receptors stem from a man aged 18 to 29 with COVID-19, enrolled during active disease. The CDR3 runs from the conserved cysteine through the conserved F or W. The D gene is left open where the match is weak. Rows may omit the clone size; those that give it use once, few, many or a size class.

v_gene	j_gene	d_gene	abundance	CDR3aa	CDR3nt
TRBV5-8	TRBJ2-2	-	-	CASSLGFRGNGELFF	TGTGCCAGCAGCTTAGGGTTCCGGGGGAACGGGGAGCTGTTTTTT
TRBV5-1	TRBJ2-3	TRBD2	-	CASSLATSGVPDTQYF	TGCGCCAGCAGCTTGGCAACTAGCGGGGTCCCAGATACGCAGTATTTT
TRBV19	TRBJ2-7	-	-	CASSSSLRDSEQYF	TGTGCCAGTAGTTCCTCGTTGAGGGATAGCGAGCAGTACTTC
TRBV12-2	TRBJ1-6	-	-	CASRLEGTEMNSYNSPLHF	TGTGCAAGTCGCTTGGAGGGAACGGAGATGAACTCCTATAATTCACCCCTCCACTTT
TRBV19	TRBJ2-7	-	-	CASSIVVRQGEQYF	TGTGCCAGTAGTATAGTGGTTCGGCAGGGCGAGCAGTACTTC
TRBV6-1	TRBJ2-7	-	-	CASSEFPGVFAQYF	TGTGCCAGCAGTGAGTTTCCGGGGGTCTTTGCGCAGTACTTC
TRBV7-9	TRBJ2-3	TRBD2	-	CASSPGLAGVSTDTQYF	TGTGCCAGCAGCCCGGGACTAGCGGGGGTTTCCACAGATACGCAGTATTTT
TRBV12-3/TRBV12-4	TRBJ2-7	-	once	CASSLGQSYEQYF	TGTGCCAGCAGCCTCGGACAGTCCTACGAGCAGTACTTC
TRBV2	TRBJ2-7	-	-	CASSEIREYF	TGTGCCAGCAGTGAAATCCGCGAGTACTTC
TRBV5-4	TRBJ2-7	-	-	CASSLGQGPYEQYF	TGTGCCAGCAGCTTGGGTCAGGGGCCTTACGAGCAGTACTTC
TRBV9	TRBJ2-1	TRBD2	-	CASSVVSGGAGEQFF	TGTGCCAGCAGCGTAGTTAGCGGGGGGGCAGGTGAGCAGTTCTTC
TRBV19	TRBJ2-1	TRBD2	-	CASSIWGGTYNEQFF	TGTGCCAGTAGTATATGGGGGGGGACTTACAATGAGCAGTTCTTC
TRBV4-1	TRBJ1-2	TRBD1	few	CASSQLIRDREYGYTF	TGCGCCAGCAGTCAGCTCATCCGGGACAGGGAGTATGGCTACACCTTC
TRBV3-1/TRBV3-2	TRBJ2-3	TRBD2	-	CASSQDRRLAGPSTDTQYF	TGTGCCAGCAGCCAAGATAGAAGGCTAGCGGGGCCGAGCACAGATACGCAGTATTTT
TRBV27	TRBJ2-7	TRBD1	-	CASSWTGNPSYEQYF	TGTGCCAGCAGTTGGACAGGGAACCCATCCTACGAGCAGTACTTC
TRBV7-8	TRBJ2-1	-	-	CASSLGDRDTNKQFF	TGTGCCAGCAGCTTAGGTGACCGGGACACCAATAAGCAGTTCTTC
TRBV27	TRBJ1-5	TRBD1	-	CASSLFSGGGQPQHF	TGTGCCAGCAGTTTATTTTCAGGGGGCGGCCAGCCCCAGCATTTT
TRBV14	TRBJ1-2	-	once	CASSQDGHFGYTF	TGTGCCAGCAGCCAAGATGGACATTTTGGCTACACCTTC
TRBV19	TRBJ1-2	-	-	CASRDLGPIYGYTF	TGTGCCAGCCGTGACCTAGGCCCTATCTATGGCTACACCTTC
TRBV29-1	TRBJ2-2	-	-	CSVQDTGELFF	TGCAGCGTACAGGACACCGGGGAGCTGTTTTTT
TRBV18	TRBJ2-1	-	-	CASSPRTPEGNEQFF	TGTGCCAGCTCACCGAGGACCCCAGAGGGCAATGAGCAGTTCTTC
TRBV5-1	TRBJ2-3	TRBD1	-	CASSLGQVGGTDTQYF	TGCGCCAGCAGCCTTGGACAGGTTGGGGGCACAGATACGCAGTATTTT
TRBV11-2	TRBJ2-5	TRBD1	-	CASSLVRTGQETQYF	TGTGCCAGCAGCTTAGTAAGGACAGGGCAAGAGACCCAGTACTTC
TRBV18	TRBJ1-5	TRBD1	-	CASSPEDRGGNQPQHF	TGTGCCAGCTCACCGGAGGACAGGGGAGGCAATCAGCCCCAGCATTTT
TRBV19	TRBJ2-7	TRBD2	-	CASSIPGGFGEQYF	TGTGCCAGTAGTATCCCCGGGGGGTTCGGCGAGCAGTACTTC
TRBV5-8	TRBJ2-3	-	-	CASSRDFGTDTQYF	TGTGCCAGCAGCCGGGACTTCGGCACAGATACGCAGTATTTT
TRBV6-5	TRBJ2-7	TRBD2	-	CASSSSGGRYEQYF	TGTGCCAGCAGTTCCAGCGGGGGACGCTACGAGCAGTACTTC
TRBV5-8	TRBJ2-4	-	once	CASSSRSGYIQYF	TGTGCCAGCAGCTCCCGGAGTGGCTACATTCAGTACTTC
TRBV19	TRBJ1-6	-	once	CASSWAPYNSPLHF	TGTGCCAGTAGTTGGGCCCCATATAATTCACCCCTCCACTTT
TRBV9	TRBJ2-5	TRBD2	-	CASSSGTLQGTQYF	TGTGCCAGCAGTAGCGGGACCCTCCAGGGGACCCAGTACTTC
TRBV3-1/TRBV3-2	TRBJ2-2	TRBD1	-	CASSLRTGGAGELFF	TGTGCCAGCAGCCTTAGGACAGGGGGGGCCGGGGAGCTGTTTTTT
TRBV2	TRBJ2-6	-	few	CASSVSSGANVLTF	TGTGCCAGCAGTGTCTCCTCTGGGGCCAACGTCCTGACTTTC
TRBV7-3	TRBJ2-4	TRBD1	-	CASSPDRLLAKNIQYF	TGTGCCAGCAGCCCGGACAGGCTTCTAGCCAAAAACATTCAGTACTTC
TRBV12-5	TRBJ2-7	TRBD1	once	CASGADQTGDYEQYF	TGTGCTAGTGGTGCCGACCAGACAGGGGACTACGAGCAGTACTTC
TRBV9	TRBJ2-3	TRBD2	-	CASSVASGALLDTQYF	TGTGCCAGCAGCGTAGCTAGCGGAGCCCTTCTTGATACGCAGTATTTT
TRBV3-1/TRBV3-2	TRBJ2-3	TRBD2	-	CASSRGLAGTTDTQYF	TGTGCCAGCAGCAGGGGACTAGCGGGGACCACAGATACGCAGTATTTT
TRBV6-5	TRBJ1-1	-	-	CASSLHPSEAFF	TGTGCCAGCAGTCTCCACCCCAGTGAAGCTTTCTTT
TRBV5-6	TRBJ2-2	-	-	CASSSDRWGTGELFF	TGTGCCAGCAGCTCAGACAGGTGGGGCACCGGGGAGCTGTTTTTT
TRBV7-2	TRBJ2-1	TRBD1	once	CASSAQTGYEQFF	TGTGCCAGCAGCGCCCAGACAGGGTATGAGCAGTTCTTC
TRBV6-6	TRBJ2-7	TRBD1	-	CASGQGRYEQYF	TGTGCCAGCGGACAGGGTCGCTACGAGCAGTACTTC
TRBV20-1	TRBJ1-1	-	-	CSASVRGRGVVNTEAFF	TGCAGTGCTAGTGTCCGGGGCAGGGGAGTCGTGAACACTGAAGCTTTCTTT
TRBV7-9	TRBJ1-4	-	-	CASSSRSRELFF	TGTGCCAGCAGCTCCCGGTCACGGGAACTGTTTTTT
TRBV6-6	TRBJ1-1	-	-	CASSLTTGTEAFF	TGTGCCAGTTCCCTAACTACAGGGACTGAAGCTTTCTTT